The clone carrying this T cell receptor beta chain was seen more than once but under ten times. The CDR3 sequence is 16 residues long. The germline CDR1 and CDR2 sequences are MGHRA and YSYEKL. V lost 4 bases, J lost 1 base, and 16 bases lay in between. The sample is drawn from a study of Graves' ophthalmopathy and Graves' hyperthyroidism. Looking at the study overall: Peripheral blood sampling preceded any treatment and occurred at initial diagnosis.

The authors amplified TCR beta CDR3 regions, and they did so from RNA transcripts for repertoire sequencing. Investigators did first-round RT-PCR with HTBI primers, then second-round multiplex PCR. A single record per CDR3 protein comes from TCRdb applying MiXCR to the multiplex PCR reads. The sample lists 600,000 to 650,000 distinct CDR3 sequences, about a fifth occurring once. The sequence came from a woman aged 18-30 years with stable Graves' hyperthyroidism. Some clones in this sample may be carry-over from other donors' samples. The sample comprised peripheral blood. The chain couples TRBV4-1 to TRBJ1-1; D remains ambiguous. Here the CDR3 reads CASSRNSVGRNTEAFF. CDR3 in DNA: TGCGCCAGCAGCCGGAATAGCGTAGGCAGGAACACTGAAGCTTTCTTT.